The 5 T cell receptor beta chains given below trace back to one sample, sequenced in a study of cytomegalovirus exposure and HLA in healthy donors. This PCR relied on a set of 60 Vbeta primers and 13 Jbeta primers. Libraries were prepared by immunoSEQ multiplex PCR; TCRdb keeps only in-frame clonotypes and omits some of them. The sample contains 99,000 or so clones, 78% of which appear only once. The sequenced material came from PBMCs. The receptors shown here come from a man in his thirties or forties in good health and CMV-seronegative.

The chain recombines TRBV9 with TRBJ1-1, with TRBD1 matching over 9 bases. With 5 bases clipped from V and 6 bases from J, the junction kept 5 bases outside the gene matches. The CDR3 is 13 residues long. Germline V gene data show CDR1 as SGDLS and CDR2 as YYNGEE. The CDR3 protein is CASRGQGSPEAFF. The CDR3 DNA reads TGTGCCAGCAGGGGACAGGGCTCCCCTGAAGCTTTCTTT.

CDR3 sequence: CASSLTGGVPTRAFF. The CDR3 region has the DNA TGTGCCAGCAGCTTAACAGGGGGCGTTCCCACTCGCGCTTTCTTT. The chain recombines TRBV7-8 with TRBJ1-1; 9 nucleotides match TRBD1. V dropped 2 bases and J dropped 11; count of bases not matched to a gene: 12. The CDR3 sequence is 15 residues long. Germline CDR1 reads SGHVS; CDR2 reads FQNEAQ.

The gene calls are TRBV7-8 and TRBJ1-4; D may be TRBD1 (6 bases). Germline CDR1 SGHVS, CDR2 FQNEAQ. The CDR3 runs to 14 residues. The V end was cut by 4 bases, the J end by 7 bases, with 13 bases between. CDR3 sequence: CASSSRGRGEKLFF. The CDR3 DNA follows: TGTGCCAGCAGCTCCAGGGGAAGGGGTGAAAAACTGTTTTTT.

V gene TRBV28 combines with J gene TRBJ2-2; maybe TRBD1 (6 bases). Trimming stripped 6 bases from V and 8 bases from J, with 13 bases between. There are 13 residues in the CDR3. Germline CDR1 is MDHEN and CDR2 is SYDVKM. The CDR3 loop is CASSITGRGELFF. In DNA, the CDR3 is TGTGCCAGCAGCATTACAGGGAGAGGGGAGCTGTTTTTT.

Only one count was recorded for this clone. The chain uses TRBV10-1 and TRBJ2-5; D not resolved. Germline V gene lookup returns CDR1 WNHNN and CDR2 SYGVQD (reference sequence). The V end lost 0 bases, the J end lost 5 bases, and 10 bases lay between the germline ends. CDR3 length equals 14 residues. The CDR3 DNA follows: TGCGCCAGCAGTGAGTCGAGTAGCCTGGAGACCCAGTACTTC. Its translation: CASSESSSLETQYF.